Included here is one T cell receptor (beta chain) sequence, with context. The antigen is not known. Quantitative 5'-RACE with molecular barcodes generated TCR beta libraries. TCRdb re-derived calls from the 5' RACE reads in MiXCR, one entry per CDR3 protein. The top ten clones hold approximately 4% of a sample with about 250,000 distinct CDR3 sequences, 30% to 40% of them seen once. Germline-derived CDR1 and CDR2 are SGHRS and YFSETQ. The CDR3 has 16 amino acids. Trimming left V 4 bases short and J 0 bases short, with 16 bases between. The data are from a study of CD8 T cells in ankylosing spondylitis. Study conclusions and caveats: Past research had described some motif variants in reactive arthritis synovial fluid and blood. Ankylosing spondylitis blood appeared to be characterized by a TCR beta motif of under 10 highly homologous variants. Reported data indicate significant enrichment of disease-linked clones within matched ankylosing spondylitis synovial fluid.

The receptor comes from a male donor with ankylosing spondylitis or in good health (not recorded which). The sequenced material came from blood, either unsorted or a sorted T cell fraction (not recorded which). The V gene is TRBV5-1, the J gene TRBJ1-1; D is perhaps TRBD1 (5 bases). The CDR3 bases are TGCGCCAGCAGCCCCCGGGACGCTATCATGAACACTGAAGCTTTCTTT. This translates into CASSPRDAIMNTEAFF.